Described below is a single TCR beta chain sequence and its context. Its antigen is not known. One entry per CDR3 protein results from TCRdb running MiXCR on the 5' RACE reads. The table has 450,000 to 600,000 distinct CDR3 sequences, approximately 16% seen once. The sample belongs to a study of T cells after yellow fever vaccination. Study overall: Low-cell-number fractions were prepared with SMART-Seq v4 Ultra Low Input. The study's findings and limits: Post-booster repertoires contained most primary-vaccination clones again (around 97% CD4, approximately 88% CD8). Abundant bulk-derived clonotypes could contaminate FACS-sorted repertoires.

This CDR3 is built from 15 residues. Germline CDR1 is LNHDA and CDR2 is SQIVND (reference sequence). J was trimmed by 8 bases and V by 7 bases; bases with no gene match: 17. The rearrangement joins TRBV19 to TRBJ2-7, with 7 bases fitting TRBD1. This sequence originates from a man between 18 and 35 years old who received the YFV17D yellow fever vaccine. The sequences come from PBMCs, collected around 5 days after the first yellow fever vaccination. The DNA for the CDR3 is TGTGCCAGTAAATTGACAGGGAGTCGTCACGACAAGCAGTACTTC. Translation: CASKLTGSRHDKQYF. Variable domain in full (rest from reference TRBV19 and TRBJ2-7): DGGITQSPKYLFRKEGQNVTLSCEQNLNHDAMYWYRQDPGQGLRLIYYSQIVNDFQKGDIAEGYSVSREKKESFPLTVTSAQKNPTAFYLCASKLTGSRHDKQYFGPGTRLTVT.